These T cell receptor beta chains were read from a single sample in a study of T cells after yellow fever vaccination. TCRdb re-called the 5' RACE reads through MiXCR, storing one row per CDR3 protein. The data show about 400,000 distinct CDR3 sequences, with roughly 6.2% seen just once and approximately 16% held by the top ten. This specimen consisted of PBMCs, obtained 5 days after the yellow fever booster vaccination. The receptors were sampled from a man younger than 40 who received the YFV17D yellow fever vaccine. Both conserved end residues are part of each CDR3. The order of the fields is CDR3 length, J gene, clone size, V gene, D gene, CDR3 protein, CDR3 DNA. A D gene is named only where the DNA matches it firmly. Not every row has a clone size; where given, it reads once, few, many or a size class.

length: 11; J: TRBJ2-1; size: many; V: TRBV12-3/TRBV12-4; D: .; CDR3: CASSFGNEQFF; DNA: TGCGCCAGCAGCTTTGGCAATGAGCAGTTCTTC
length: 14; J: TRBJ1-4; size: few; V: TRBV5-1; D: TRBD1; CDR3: CASGQGATNEKLFF; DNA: TGCGCCAGCGGACAGGGTGCAACTAATGAAAAACTGTTTTTT
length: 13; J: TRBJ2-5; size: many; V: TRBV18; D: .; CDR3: CASSQGTGETQYF; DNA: TGTGCCAGCTCACAGGGAACAGGAGAGACCCAGTACTTC
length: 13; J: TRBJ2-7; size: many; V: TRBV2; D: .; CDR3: CATQDGVTYEQYF; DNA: TGTGCCACCCAGGACGGGGTAACCTACGAGCAGTACTTC
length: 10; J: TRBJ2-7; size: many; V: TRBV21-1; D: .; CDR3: CASVREEQYF; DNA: TGTGCCAGCGTCAGGGAAGAGCAGTACTTC
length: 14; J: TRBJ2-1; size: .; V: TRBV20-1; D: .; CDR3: CSATGYLSYNEQFF; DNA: TGCAGTGCTACAGGCTACCTCTCCTACAATGAGCAGTTCTTC
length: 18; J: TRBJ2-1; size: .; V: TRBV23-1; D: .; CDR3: CASSQSGDRLGGGNEQFF; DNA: TGCGCCAGCAGTCAATCTGGGGACAGGCTCGGGGGGGGCAATGAGCAGTTCTTC
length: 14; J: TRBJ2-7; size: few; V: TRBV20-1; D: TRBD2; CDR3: CSARDTSGAYEQYF; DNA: TGCAGTGCTAGAGATACTAGCGGAGCATACGAGCAGTACTTC
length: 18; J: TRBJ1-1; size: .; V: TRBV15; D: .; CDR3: CATTSEASGEYMNTEAFF; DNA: TGTGCCACCACCTCAGAGGCTAGCGGGGAATATATGAACACTGAAGCTTTCTTT
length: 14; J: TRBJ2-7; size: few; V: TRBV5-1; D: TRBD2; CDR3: CASSLLGTNYEQYF; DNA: TGCGCCAGCAGCTTGCTTGGGACTAACTACGAGCAGTACTTC
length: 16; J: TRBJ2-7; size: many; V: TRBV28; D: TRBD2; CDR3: CASSLPLAGGTYEQYF; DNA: TGTGCCAGCAGTTTACCCCTAGCGGGAGGGACCTACGAGCAGTACTTC
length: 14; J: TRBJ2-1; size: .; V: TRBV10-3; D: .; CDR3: CAISGVGRANEQFF; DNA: TGTGCCATCAGTGGGGTCGGACGAGCCAATGAGCAGTTCTTC
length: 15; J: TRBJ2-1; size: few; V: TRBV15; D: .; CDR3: CATSRDLSSYNEQFF; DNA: TGTGCCACCAGCAGGGACCTTAGCTCCTACAATGAGCAGTTCTTC
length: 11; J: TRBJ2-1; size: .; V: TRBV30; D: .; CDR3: CWALSYNEQFF; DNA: TGTTGGGCTCTCTCCTACAATGAGCAGTTCTTC
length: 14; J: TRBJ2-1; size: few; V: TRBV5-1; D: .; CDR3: CASSLGSSVSEQFF; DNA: TGCGCCAGCAGCTTGGGCTCTAGCGTAAGTGAGCAGTTCTTC
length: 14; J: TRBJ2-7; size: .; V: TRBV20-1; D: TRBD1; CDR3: CSARETGAHYEQYF; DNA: TGCAGTGCTAGGGAGACAGGGGCCCACTACGAGCAGTACTTC
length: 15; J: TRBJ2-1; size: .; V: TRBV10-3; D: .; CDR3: CAISSSGGVYNEQFF; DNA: TGTGCCATCAGTTCGTCAGGGGGGGTCTACAATGAGCAGTTCTTC
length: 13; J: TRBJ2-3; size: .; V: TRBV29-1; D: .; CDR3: CSLTPGGTDTQYF; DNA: TGCAGCCTAACCCCAGGTGGCACAGATACGCAGTATTTT
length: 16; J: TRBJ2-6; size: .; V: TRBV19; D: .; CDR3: CASSQWVSSGANVLTF; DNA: TGTGCCAGTAGTCAATGGGTCAGCTCTGGGGCCAACGTCCTGACTTTC
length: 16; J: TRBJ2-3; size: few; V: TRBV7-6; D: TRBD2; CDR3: CASSSLTSGRIDTQYF; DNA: TGTGCCAGCAGCAGCCTTACTAGCGGGAGGATAGATACGCAGTATTTT
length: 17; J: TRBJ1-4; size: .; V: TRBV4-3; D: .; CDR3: CASSQEGGTYGNEKLFF; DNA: TGCGCCAGCAGCCAAGAAGGGGGGACGTACGGTAATGAAAAACTGTTTTTT
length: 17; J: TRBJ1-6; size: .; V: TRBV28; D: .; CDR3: CASSLRLTPGNNSPLHF; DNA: TGTGCCAGCAGTCTCCGACTTACGCCTGGGAATAATTCACCCCTCCACTTT
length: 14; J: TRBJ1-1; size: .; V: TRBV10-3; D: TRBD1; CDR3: CAISGIQGGTEAFF; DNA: TGTGCCATCAGTGGCATACAGGGGGGCACTGAAGCTTTCTTT
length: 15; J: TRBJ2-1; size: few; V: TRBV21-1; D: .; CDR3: CASSNPGHQYNEQFF; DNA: TGTGCCAGCAGCAACCCGGGACACCAATACAATGAGCAGTTCTTC
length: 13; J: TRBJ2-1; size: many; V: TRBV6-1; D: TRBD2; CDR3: CAAVAGGYNEQFF; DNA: TGTGCCGCAGTGGCGGGAGGTTACAATGAGCAGTTCTTC
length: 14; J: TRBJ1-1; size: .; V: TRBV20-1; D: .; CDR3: CSARRVEENTEAFF; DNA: TGCAGTGCTAGGCGGGTTGAGGAGAACACTGAAGCTTTCTTT
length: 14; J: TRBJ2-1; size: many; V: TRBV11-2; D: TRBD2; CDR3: CASSRTSGSNEQFF; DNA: TGTGCCAGCAGTAGGACTAGCGGGAGCAATGAGCAGTTCTTC